The clone carrying this TCR beta chain showed up many times. Its antigen is not known. Time point defined: persistent/refractory GD, antithyroid drugs over 5 years with positive TRAb. TCR sequences were obtained from RNA taken from PBMCs. One endocrinology department in Xi'an, China, was where patients came from. Combining iRepertoire HTBI primers with Arm-PCR of CDR3 regions, the authors built TCR beta libraries. How the authors handled the data: The samples yielded 55 to 75 TRBV and roughly 14 TRBJ segments. TCRdb redid the calling of the multiplex PCR reads with MiXCR, one entry per CDR3 protein. The V and J calls were determined by TCRdb, not by the authors. This sample yields some 300,000 distinct CDR3 sequences, of which 20% to 25% are seen a single time; just over 55% belongs to the top ten. Losses at the gene ends were 0 bases for V and 2 bases for J; bases not matched to a gene: 7. CDR1 and CDR2 from the germline V gene are SGHDT and YYEEEE. The CDR3 contains 18 residues.

The data are from a study of regulatory T cells in long-lasting Graves disease. Findings of the study overall: Persistent Graves' patients showed less TCR diversity than newly diagnosed patients showed.

The sample was peripheral blood mononuclear cells (PBMCs), taken when the disease was refractory, from a patient treated with antithyroid drugs. The clonotype comes from a female donor with Graves disease. The chain carries TRBV5-6 and TRBJ2-6, with 8 bases that match TRBD2. In nucleotides, the CDR3 is TGTGCCAGCAGCTTGGGTCGACGGGAGGGCCCTGGGGCCAACGTCCTGACTTTC. Translated, it gives CASSLGRREGPGANVLTF.